The 3 T cell receptor beta chains listed next were all sequenced from one sample in a study of T cells after yellow fever vaccination. Each CDR3 protein is one row after TCRdb ran MiXCR on the 5' RACE reads. The repertoire holds 310,000 or so distinct CDR3 sequences, with 3.6% as singletons. The material was PBMCs, obtained on the day of the yellow fever booster vaccination. The receptors were gathered from a man younger than 35 who received the YFV17D yellow fever vaccine.

In this sample, this clonotype turned up many times. The V and J genes are TRBV4-1 and TRBJ2-4; 8 nucleotides align to TRBD1. The CDR3 has 15 amino acids. Looked up from germline, CDR1 is MGHRA and CDR2 is YSYEKL. Trimming removed 4 bases from V and 3 bases from J; junction bases left unmatched: 5. The CDR3 DNA is TGCGCCAGCAGCCTCAGGGGGCTTGACAAAAACATTCAGTACTTC. This codes for CASSLRGLDKNIQYF.

In its sample, this clonotype was seen many times. This chain uses TRBV7-3 with TRBJ2-5; 7 bases are shared with TRBD2. CDR1 is SGHTA, CDR2 FQGTGA, per germline. V lost 2 bases to trimming and J lost 2 bases; unmatched junction nucleotides: 5. This CDR3 contains 15 residues. DNA of the CDR3: TGTGCCAGCAGCTTACAAGCGGGGATACAAGAGACCCAGTACTTC. Its translation: CASSLQAGIQETQYF.

This clonotype was recorded a few times. Its ends do not fully match the called genes, so a read error is possible. The chain employs TRBV7-7 and TRBJ1-3, with D tentatively TRBD1 (5 bases). This CDR3 region has 14 residues. CDR1 and CDR2 from the germline V gene are SSHAT and FNYEAQ (reference sequence). CDR3 region: CASSPWGDANTIYF. For the CDR3, the DNA is TGTGCTAGCAGCCCCTGGGGGGACGCAAACACCATATATTTT.